This TCR beta chain was identified in a study of T cells after yellow fever vaccination. This clonotype was counted ten times or more. TCRdb recomputed calls from the 5' RACE reads with MiXCR, one row per CDR3 protein. Counted here are about 26,000 distinct CDR3 sequences, approximately 4.9% occurring once; the ten biggest clones make up 38%. The CDR3 has 14 amino acids. Germline values: CDR1 SGHAT, CDR2 FQNNGV. Trimming stripped 2 bases from V and 2 bases from J, with 4 bases between. This specimen consisted of PBMCs, either bulk or a sorted T-cell subset (CD4+, CD8+, memory, or dextramer-sorted; not recorded which), obtained on the day of the yellow fever booster vaccination. V is TRBV11-2 and J is TRBJ2-6; D gene ambiguous. The TCR originated in a man younger than 35 who received the YFV17D yellow fever vaccine. The CDR3 DNA is TGTGCCAGCAGCTTAAACGCTGGGGCCAACGTCCTGACTTTC. Translated: CASSLNAGANVLTF.